The rows below give T cell receptor beta chains drawn from one sample of a study of cytomegalovirus exposure and HLA in healthy donors. Produced via immunoSEQ multiplex PCR; TCRdb's table is partial and in-frame only. The listing contains 60,000 to 70,000 clones. Sequencing was performed on PBMCs. The receptors derive from a boy younger than 18 in good health and CMV-seronegative. Each CDR3 is given with its conserved first and last residue. D genes are given only for firm matches.

v_call	d_call	j_call	cdr3_nt	cdr3_aa
TRBV5-4	TRBD1	TRBJ1-2	TGTGCCAGCAGCCCGGGACAGGGATTTGGTACAACCAACTATGGCTACACCTTC	CASSPGQGFGTTNYGYTF
TRBV6-5	NA	TRBJ2-5	TGTGCCAGCAGTCAACAGGGCCCCGAGACCCAGTACTTC	CASSQQGPETQYF
TRBV4-1	TRBD1	TRBJ2-1	TGCGCCAGCAGCCACGCCGGGACAGGGCAAGGCTCCTACAATGAGCAGTTCTTC	CASSHAGTGQGSYNEQFF
TRBV27	TRBD1	TRBJ1-2	TGTGCCAGCAGGACCGGACAGGGGGACTATGGCTACACCTTC	CASRTGQGDYGYTF
TRBV2	TRBD2	TRBJ2-5	TGTGCCAGCAGTGAAGTTTTCTGGGCTAGCGGGGGGGCGTACCAAGAGACCCAGTACTTC	CASSEVFWASGGAYQETQYF
TRBV13	NA	TRBJ2-1	TGTGCCAGCAGCAGCAGGGAGGATGAGCAGTTCTTC	CASSSREDEQFF
TRBV4-1	NA	TRBJ2-7	TGCGCCAGCAGCCAAGTCGTAATCAGGGTTTCCTACGAGCAGTACTTC	CASSQVVIRVSYEQYF
TRBV10-3	NA	TRBJ2-2	TGTGCCATCAGGCCAGGGGGGCCCCGGGAGCTGTTTTTT	CAIRPGGPRELFF
TRBV7-3	TRBD1	TRBJ2-7	TGTGCCAGCAGCTTAGGGCGGGGGACAGGGACCTACGAGCAGTACTTC	CASSLGRGTGTYEQYF
TRBV25-1	NA	TRBJ1-4	TGTGCCAGCTCATGGAGTGCGAATGAAAAACTGTTTTTT	CASSWSANEKLFF
TRBV4-2	NA	TRBJ1-3	TGTGCCAGCAGCCGCGGGGACTCTGGAAACACCATATATTTT	CASSRGDSGNTIYF
TRBV19	TRBD1	TRBJ1-2	TGTGCCAGTAGTATAGATGGAGGGGGCGCTTCTGGCTACACCTTC	CASSIDGGGASGYTF
TRBV9	NA	TRBJ2-7	TGTGCCAGCAGCGTAGATGGAGCCCACTACGAGCAGTACTTC	CASSVDGAHYEQYF
TRBV11-2	NA	TRBJ2-7	TGTGCCAGCAGCTCCCAGGTCGGGGGTGAGCAGTACTTC	CASSSQVGGEQYF
TRBV29-1	NA	TRBJ1-2	TGCAGCGTTGCAGACCCAGGAAGTGGCTACACCTTC	CSVADPGSGYTF
TRBV6-1	NA	TRBJ2-7	TGTGCCAGCAGTGAACAGGGGTTACCTGGCTACGAGCAGTACTTC	CASSEQGLPGYEQYF